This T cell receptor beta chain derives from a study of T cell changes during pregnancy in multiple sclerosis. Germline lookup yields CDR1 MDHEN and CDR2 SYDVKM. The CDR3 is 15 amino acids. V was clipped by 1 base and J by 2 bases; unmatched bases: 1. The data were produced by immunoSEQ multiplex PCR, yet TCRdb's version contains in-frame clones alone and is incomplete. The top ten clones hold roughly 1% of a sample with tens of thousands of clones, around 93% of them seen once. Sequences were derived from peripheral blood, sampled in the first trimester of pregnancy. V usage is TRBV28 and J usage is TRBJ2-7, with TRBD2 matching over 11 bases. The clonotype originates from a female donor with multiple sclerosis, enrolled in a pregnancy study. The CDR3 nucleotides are TGTGCCAGCAGTTTATTTAGCGGGAGGGCCTACGAGCAGTACTTC. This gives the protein CASSLFSGRAYEQYF.